Sequencing of this T cell receptor beta chain was carried out in a study of shared clonotypes between healthy human individuals. The run depth of the assay was deep. Assay used: immunoSEQ multiplex PCR; TCRdb lists only in-frame clones, some missing. The sample holds fewer than 600,000 clones; around 79% are singletons and the top ten take roughly 13%. Unsorted material relied on approximately 90 million PBMCs as the source of genomic DNA. Sample: PBMCs. The TCR sequence derives from a middle-aged woman in good health. Some clones in this sample may be carry-over from other donors' samples.

CDR3 DNA: TGCAGCGTTGCTGTGGCCAGCTACGAGCAGTACTTC. Translating gives CSVAVASYEQYF. The rearrangement joins TRBV29-1 to TRBJ2-7; the D is unclear. The V and J ends lost 4 bases and 3 bases respectively, with 10 bases between them. Germline CDR1 reads SQVTM; CDR2 reads ANQGSEA. This CDR3 contains 12 residues.